These T cell receptor beta chains were read from a single sample in a study of metastatic and nonmetastatic thyroid tumors. TCRdb re-clonotyped the PCR reads through MiXCR. The sample shows about 20,000 clones, more than 15% of them seen only once. Sequencing was performed on blood. These receptors all stem from a female donor with papillary thyroid cancer or a benign thyroid nodule (not recorded which). Some clones in this sample may be carry-over from other donors' samples. The CDR3 runs from the conserved cysteine through the conserved F or W. The order of the fields is CDR3 DNA, CDR3 protein, D gene, V gene, clone size, CDR3 length, J gene. A D gene is named only where the DNA matches it firmly. Expanded clones get a size class; other rows say once, few or many, or leave the size out.

cdr3_nt: TGTGCCAGTAGTATGGACAGGGGGGAGACCCAGTACTTC; cdr3_aa: CASSMDRGETQYF; d_call: TRBD1; v_call: TRBV19; clone_size: many; cdr3_length: 13; j_call: TRBJ2-5
cdr3_nt: TGTGCCAGTAGTATAGTCCAGGGGAATGAGCAGTTCTTC; cdr3_aa: CASSIVQGNEQFF; d_call: .; v_call: TRBV19; clone_size: few; cdr3_length: 13; j_call: TRBJ2-1
cdr3_nt: TGTGCCAGCTCCCCCGGGGATATTGCCTATGGCTACACCTTC; cdr3_aa: CASSPGDIAYGYTF; d_call: .; v_call: TRBV2; clone_size: many; cdr3_length: 14; j_call: TRBJ1-2
cdr3_nt: TGCAGTGCTTCCGGGACAGGGGTCGGAGAGACCCAGTACTTC; cdr3_aa: CSASGTGVGETQYF; d_call: TRBD1; v_call: TRBV20-1; clone_size: many; cdr3_length: 14; j_call: TRBJ2-5
cdr3_nt: TGTGCCAGCAGCCCCCCCTCGGGAAATGCCGGGGAGCTGTTTTTT; cdr3_aa: CASSPPSGNAGELFF; d_call: .; v_call: TRBV7-6; clone_size: many; cdr3_length: 15; j_call: TRBJ2-2
cdr3_nt: TGCAGTGCTCACAGGGAAAACTATGGCTACACCTTC; cdr3_aa: CSAHRENYGYTF; d_call: .; v_call: TRBV20-1; clone_size: many; cdr3_length: 12; j_call: TRBJ1-2
cdr3_nt: TGTGCCAGCAGTGAGGCGGGGGGAGAGGACGGGGAGACCCAGTACTTC; cdr3_aa: CASSEAGGEDGETQYF; d_call: TRBD2; v_call: TRBV25-1; clone_size: many; cdr3_length: 16; j_call: TRBJ2-5
cdr3_nt: TGTGCCAGCAGCGTAGAGGCCGGGAGCGTATACATTCAGTACTTC; cdr3_aa: CASSVEAGSVYIQYF; d_call: .; v_call: TRBV9; clone_size: many; cdr3_length: 15; j_call: TRBJ2-4
cdr3_nt: TGTGCCAGCAGTTACTCGAAGAGTGGGGGGGCGGAGACCCAGTACTTC; cdr3_aa: CASSYSKSGGAETQYF; d_call: .; v_call: TRBV6-6; clone_size: many; cdr3_length: 16; j_call: TRBJ2-5
cdr3_nt: TGTGCCAGCAGTTTCACGATCTGGACCTACCCCATATTC; cdr3_aa: CASSFTIWTYPIF; d_call: .; v_call: TRBV6-1; clone_size: medium-sized; cdr3_length: 13; j_call: TRBJ1-2
cdr3_nt: TGCAGTGCACCCCGGGAAAGTTATAATTCACCCCTCCACTTT; cdr3_aa: CSAPRESYNSPLHF; d_call: .; v_call: TRBV20-1; clone_size: many; cdr3_length: 14; j_call: TRBJ1-6
cdr3_nt: TGCGCCAGCAGCCAAGGTGGTCTAGCGGGATACACCGGGGAGCTGTTTTTT; cdr3_aa: CASSQGGLAGYTGELFF; d_call: TRBD2; v_call: TRBV4-3; clone_size: .; cdr3_length: 17; j_call: TRBJ2-2
cdr3_nt: TGCGCCAGCTACACCGGGGAGCTGTTTTTT; cdr3_aa: CASYTGELFF; d_call: .; v_call: TRBV5-1; clone_size: .; cdr3_length: 10; j_call: TRBJ2-2
cdr3_nt: TGTGCCAGCAGTTTAGGAGATAGCGGGGGTTCCACAGATACGCGGTATTTT; cdr3_aa: CASSLGDSGGSTDTRYF; d_call: TRBD2; v_call: TRBV12-3/TRBV12-4; clone_size: many; cdr3_length: 17; j_call: TRBJ2-3
cdr3_nt: TGTGCCAGCAGTGAAAGCACAGGCGGAGGGCAAGATGAGCAGTTCTTC; cdr3_aa: CASSESTGGGQDEQFF; d_call: .; v_call: TRBV6-1; clone_size: medium-sized; cdr3_length: 16; j_call: TRBJ2-1
cdr3_nt: TGTGCCAGCAGCAAAGGGGAAGCCTACGAGCAGTACTTC; cdr3_aa: CASSKGEAYEQYF; d_call: .; v_call: TRBV6-2/TRBV6-3; clone_size: medium-sized; cdr3_length: 13; j_call: TRBJ2-7
cdr3_nt: TGTGCCAGCAGTTTACCCAGAAACCGGTCTATCCGCTACGAGCAGTACTTC; cdr3_aa: CASSLPRNRSIRYEQYF; d_call: .; v_call: TRBV28; clone_size: medium-sized; cdr3_length: 17; j_call: TRBJ2-7
cdr3_nt: TGCAGTGCTTCCAACAGACAGGGCAGCGGGAAAGATACGCAGTATTTT; cdr3_aa: CSASNRQGSGKDTQYF; d_call: .; v_call: TRBV20-1; clone_size: many; cdr3_length: 16; j_call: TRBJ2-3
cdr3_nt: TGCGCCAGCAGCCAAGACCAGTCGATGGACACGCAGTATTTT; cdr3_aa: CASSQDQSMDTQYF; d_call: .; v_call: TRBV4-3; clone_size: many; cdr3_length: 14; j_call: TRBJ2-3
cdr3_nt: TGTGCCACCAGCAGCGGGTCAGGGGAGGAAAAACTGTTTTTT; cdr3_aa: CATSSGSGEEKLFF; d_call: .; v_call: TRBV15; clone_size: few; cdr3_length: 14; j_call: TRBJ1-4
cdr3_nt: TGTGCCACCAGTGACAGGGGTGATTTGGATGAGCAGTTCTTC; cdr3_aa: CATSDRGDLDEQFF; d_call: .; v_call: TRBV24-1; clone_size: many; cdr3_length: 14; j_call: TRBJ2-1
cdr3_nt: TGCGCCAGCAGCCAGCACGCGGGGGTCTATGGCTACACCTTC; cdr3_aa: CASSQHAGVYGYTF; d_call: .; v_call: TRBV4-1; clone_size: once; cdr3_length: 14; j_call: TRBJ1-2
cdr3_nt: TGCGCCAGCAGCTTGGCTTACCTAGCGGAAGAGACCCAGTACTTC; cdr3_aa: CASSLAYLAEETQYF; d_call: TRBD2; v_call: TRBV5-1; clone_size: .; cdr3_length: 15; j_call: TRBJ2-5
cdr3_nt: TGTGCCTGGGAAACAGGGGGCATAGGGAATGAGCAGTTCTTC; cdr3_aa: CAWETGGIGNEQFF; d_call: TRBD1; v_call: TRBV30; clone_size: .; cdr3_length: 14; j_call: TRBJ2-1
cdr3_nt: TGTGCCAGCAGGCTCCCCGGTGACTACGAGCAGTACTTC; cdr3_aa: CASRLPGDYEQYF; d_call: .; v_call: TRBV27; clone_size: medium-sized; cdr3_length: 13; j_call: TRBJ2-7
cdr3_nt: TGCAGTGCTCCGGGGGTGATGGAGCAGTTCTTC; cdr3_aa: CSAPGVMEQFF; d_call: .; v_call: TRBV20-1; clone_size: many; cdr3_length: 11; j_call: TRBJ2-1
cdr3_nt: TGTGCCTGGAGTCCCCAGGGGATTCAAGAGACCCAGTACTTC; cdr3_aa: CAWSPQGIQETQYF; d_call: .; v_call: TRBV30; clone_size: many; cdr3_length: 14; j_call: TRBJ2-5
cdr3_nt: TGTGCCAGCAGCTTCACCGGACAGGGTTACAATGAGCAGTTCTTC; cdr3_aa: CASSFTGQGYNEQFF; d_call: TRBD1; v_call: TRBV5-4; clone_size: .; cdr3_length: 15; j_call: TRBJ2-1
cdr3_nt: TGTGCCAGCAGCTCGGGACTAGCGGGGGGGAGCGAGCAGTACTTC; cdr3_aa: CASSSGLAGGSEQYF; d_call: TRBD2; v_call: TRBV2; clone_size: many; cdr3_length: 15; j_call: TRBJ2-7
cdr3_nt: TGTGCCAGTAGTCTCGCTCCTAGACGGTCCCGGAGCTCATCCCTCCACTTT; cdr3_aa: CASSLAPRRSRSSSLHF; d_call: .; v_call: TRBV19; clone_size: many; cdr3_length: 17; j_call: TRBJ1-6
cdr3_nt: TGTGCCAGCAGTTTATATCAGTCCGGTGAAGCTTTCTTT; cdr3_aa: CASSLYQSGEAFF; d_call: .; v_call: TRBV12-3/TRBV12-4; clone_size: many; cdr3_length: 13; j_call: TRBJ1-1
cdr3_nt: TGTGCCAGCTCATCGACTCGGGCCGGACCCAACTCCGGAAACACCATATATTTT; cdr3_aa: CASSSTRAGPNSGNTIYF; d_call: .; v_call: TRBV18; clone_size: .; cdr3_length: 18; j_call: TRBJ1-3
cdr3_nt: TGTGCCAGTAGTATCCACACCTTGACAGCTAATCAGCCCCAGCATTTT; cdr3_aa: CASSIHTLTANQPQHF; d_call: .; v_call: TRBV19; clone_size: .; cdr3_length: 16; j_call: TRBJ1-5
cdr3_nt: TGTGCCAGCAGACCCCCAGGACAGGGGGCCACAGATACGCAGTATTTT; cdr3_aa: CASRPPGQGATDTQYF; d_call: TRBD1; v_call: TRBV28; clone_size: many; cdr3_length: 16; j_call: TRBJ2-3
cdr3_nt: TGTGCCAGCAAAAAAGGGGGGGGGGGGCGGTACGAGCAGTACTTC; cdr3_aa: CASKKGGGGRYEQYF; d_call: .; v_call: TRBV27; clone_size: many; cdr3_length: 15; j_call: TRBJ2-7
cdr3_nt: TGTGCCAGCAGCACCTTGGGATTGACCGGGACAGGCCTTAATTCACCCCTCCACTTT; cdr3_aa: CASSTLGLTGTGLNSPLHF; d_call: TRBD1; v_call: TRBV7-8; clone_size: many; cdr3_length: 19; j_call: TRBJ1-6
cdr3_nt: TGCGCCAGCAGCCCCTCCTACGGGAGTTCAAACAATGAGCAGTTCTTC; cdr3_aa: CASSPSYGSSNNEQFF; d_call: .; v_call: TRBV4-1; clone_size: .; cdr3_length: 16; j_call: TRBJ2-1
cdr3_nt: TGTGCCAGCAGCCGGGGAAGGAGCGGGTTGAACACTGAAGCTTTCTTT; cdr3_aa: CASSRGRSGLNTEAFF; d_call: .; v_call: TRBV11-1; clone_size: .; cdr3_length: 16; j_call: TRBJ1-1
cdr3_nt: TGTGCCAGCAGCCCTTCACAGGGGTTGCTGTCACCCCTCCACTTT; cdr3_aa: CASSPSQGLLSPLHF; d_call: TRBD1; v_call: TRBV6-2/TRBV6-3; clone_size: many; cdr3_length: 15; j_call: TRBJ1-6
cdr3_nt: TGTGCCACCAGCAGAGAGGGTAGCACAGATACGCAGTATTTT; cdr3_aa: CATSREGSTDTQYF; d_call: .; v_call: TRBV15; clone_size: many; cdr3_length: 14; j_call: TRBJ2-3
cdr3_nt: TGCGCCAGCAGCTTGGCCGGGACCAGAGGCACTGAAGCTTTCTTT; cdr3_aa: CASSLAGTRGTEAFF; d_call: .; v_call: TRBV5-1; clone_size: .; cdr3_length: 15; j_call: TRBJ1-1
cdr3_nt: TGTGCCAGCAGTTACTCGGGGGACAGGGGGCAAGTAAAGCCCCAGCATTTT; cdr3_aa: CASSYSGDRGQVKPQHF; d_call: TRBD1; v_call: TRBV6-5; clone_size: .; cdr3_length: 17; j_call: TRBJ1-5
cdr3_nt: TGCAGTGCTAGACCTGGGACAGGAGTCTCTGGAAACACCATATATTTT; cdr3_aa: CSARPGTGVSGNTIYF; d_call: TRBD1; v_call: TRBV20-1; clone_size: many; cdr3_length: 16; j_call: TRBJ1-3
cdr3_nt: TGCAGTGCCACCGGGACAGCTAATGAAAAACTGTTTTTT; cdr3_aa: CSATGTANEKLFF; d_call: TRBD1; v_call: TRBV20-1; clone_size: many; cdr3_length: 13; j_call: TRBJ1-4
cdr3_nt: TGTGCCTGGAGTCTCCAGCGGGGTACCGACACAGATACGCAGTATTTT; cdr3_aa: CAWSLQRGTDTDTQYF; d_call: TRBD2; v_call: TRBV30; clone_size: .; cdr3_length: 16; j_call: TRBJ2-3
cdr3_nt: TGCAGTGCTAGTAACGAAAAACTGTTTTTT; cdr3_aa: CSASNEKLFF; d_call: .; v_call: TRBV20-1; clone_size: many; cdr3_length: 10; j_call: TRBJ1-4
cdr3_nt: TGTGCCAGCAGCTTACGTCATATTGATACGCAGTATTTT; cdr3_aa: CASSLRHIDTQYF; d_call: .; v_call: TRBV5-6; clone_size: .; cdr3_length: 13; j_call: TRBJ2-3
cdr3_nt: TGTGCCAGCAGCTTAGGACTAGCGGGAGGAAGAGAGACCCAGTACTTC; cdr3_aa: CASSLGLAGGRETQYF; d_call: TRBD2; v_call: TRBV11-2; clone_size: many; cdr3_length: 16; j_call: TRBJ2-5
cdr3_nt: TGTGCCAGCAGCCAAGATGGGGGGCGCGGGTATGGCTACACCTTC; cdr3_aa: CASSQDGGRGYGYTF; d_call: .; v_call: TRBV3-1; clone_size: many; cdr3_length: 15; j_call: TRBJ1-2
cdr3_nt: TGCGCCAGCAGCCAAGGGACCGGCAATCAGCCCCAGCATTTT; cdr3_aa: CASSQGTGNQPQHF; d_call: .; v_call: TRBV4-3; clone_size: many; cdr3_length: 14; j_call: TRBJ1-5
cdr3_nt: TGTGCCAGCACTCGTGGGATGACCTCCTACGAGCAGTACTTC; cdr3_aa: CASTRGMTSYEQYF; d_call: .; v_call: TRBV6-1; clone_size: medium-sized; cdr3_length: 14; j_call: TRBJ2-7
cdr3_nt: TGTGCCAGCAGCCCCCGGGACAGGGGGCTGACTGAAGCTTTCTTT; cdr3_aa: CASSPRDRGLTEAFF; d_call: TRBD1; v_call: TRBV5-6; clone_size: many; cdr3_length: 15; j_call: TRBJ1-1
cdr3_nt: TGTGCCAGCAGCTTAGGCCCGGGGGCTGGAGGCTACACCTTC; cdr3_aa: CASSLGPGAGGYTF; d_call: .; v_call: TRBV13; clone_size: .; cdr3_length: 14; j_call: TRBJ1-2
cdr3_nt: TGTGCCATCAGTGAATGGACAGGGGTCGTCGAGCAGTACTTC; cdr3_aa: CAISEWTGVVEQYF; d_call: TRBD1; v_call: TRBV10-3; clone_size: .; cdr3_length: 14; j_call: TRBJ2-7
cdr3_nt: TGTGCCAGCAGCTCGTTCACAGATACGCAGTATTTT; cdr3_aa: CASSSFTDTQYF; d_call: .; v_call: TRBV7-9; clone_size: many; cdr3_length: 12; j_call: TRBJ2-3
cdr3_nt: TGTGCCAGCAGCCGAACATTCTTCCGGGACAGGGTTTCTGGAAACACCATATATTTT; cdr3_aa: CASSRTFFRDRVSGNTIYF; d_call: TRBD1; v_call: TRBV13; clone_size: .; cdr3_length: 19; j_call: TRBJ1-3
cdr3_nt: TGTGCCAGCAGTTTACGACCACCGGGACAGGGGTACCAAGAGACCCAGTACTTC; cdr3_aa: CASSLRPPGQGYQETQYF; d_call: TRBD1; v_call: TRBV28; clone_size: many; cdr3_length: 18; j_call: TRBJ2-5
cdr3_nt: TGCGCCAGCAGCTTAGGGACAACTAATGAAAAACTGTTTTTT; cdr3_aa: CASSLGTTNEKLFF; d_call: .; v_call: TRBV5-1; clone_size: many; cdr3_length: 14; j_call: TRBJ1-4
cdr3_nt: TGTGCCAGCACCCCGGGAGGGCAGGGCTATGGCTACACCTTC; cdr3_aa: CASTPGGQGYGYTF; d_call: .; v_call: TRBV7-9; clone_size: many; cdr3_length: 14; j_call: TRBJ1-2
cdr3_nt: TGTGCCAGCAGTTACGGGGCAGGGCTAACTGAAGCTTTCTTT; cdr3_aa: CASSYGAGLTEAFF; d_call: .; v_call: TRBV6-6; clone_size: many; cdr3_length: 14; j_call: TRBJ1-1